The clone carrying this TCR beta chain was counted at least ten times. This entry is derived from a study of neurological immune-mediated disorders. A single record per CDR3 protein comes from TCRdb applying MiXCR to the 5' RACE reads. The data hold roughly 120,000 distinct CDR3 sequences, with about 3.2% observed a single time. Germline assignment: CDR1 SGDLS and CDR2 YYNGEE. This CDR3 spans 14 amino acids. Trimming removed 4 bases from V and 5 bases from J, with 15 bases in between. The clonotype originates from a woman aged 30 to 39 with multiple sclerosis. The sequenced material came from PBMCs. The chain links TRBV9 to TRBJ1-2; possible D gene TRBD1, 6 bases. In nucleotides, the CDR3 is TGTGCCAGCAGCCTGGGGGGGCGCGATTATGGCTACACCTTC. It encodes CASSLGGRDYGYTF.